Each of the 27 T cell receptor beta chains below was sequenced from the same sample in a study of T-cell reconstitution after alpha-beta-depleted transplantation in children (dated by TCRdb to between 2015 and 2016). What this sample's treatment or condition label stands for: allogeneic hematopoietic cell transplantation with graft depleted of TCRalphabeta T cells and CD19 B cells. The receptor library was made with PCR. TCRdb shows the sequencer as Illumina HiSeq 2500. TCR libraries were prepared with molecular barcoding, using unique molecular identifiers to normalize TCRbeta repertoire quantification. TCRdb trimmed public reads at Q25 via fastp, called clones via MiXCR and kept in-frame beta chains. Merged by CDR3 protein, the rows form single entries marked with the most common genes and DNA. The sample table shows approximately 400,000 distinct CDR3 sequences, and under 20% are seen once. 25% to 30% of the sample is in the top ten clones.

This sample comprised PBMCs, mostly from graft donor cells, obtained 360 days after TCRalphabeta/CD19-depleted stem cell transplant. These receptors originate from a boy in the first two years of life who had a stem cell transplant for Wiskott-Aldrich syndrome, so the T cells may come from the graft donor.

The chain links TRBV4-1 to TRBJ1-2; TRBD1 agrees at 9 bases. The CDR3 spans 15 residues. J gave up 3 bases and V 1 base, and 3 bases lay outside the gene matches. Per germline, CDR1 MGHRA and CDR2 YSYEKL. The CDR3 DNA sequence: TGCGCCAGCAGCCAAGGGTGGGACAGGGACTATGGCTACACCTTC. Encoded protein: CASSQGWDRDYGYTF.

The chain uses TRBV11-1 and TRBJ2-3; TRBD2 aligns across 15 bases. Germline trimming cut 4 bases from V and 6 bases from J; bases unmatched to any gene: 11. This CDR3 is 18 amino acids long. Germline values: CDR1 SGHAT, CDR2 FQDESV (reference sequence). The CDR3 sequence: CASSSGTSGGLNWDTQYF. The CDR3 coding sequence is TGTGCCAGCAGCTCCGGGACTAGCGGGGGGTTAAACTGGGATACGCAGTATTTT.

In this sample, this clonotype turned up a few times. CDR3 sequence reads: CASSDRRGGLDTQYF. The CDR3 bases are TGTGCCAGCAGTGACAGGCGGGGGGGCCTAGATACGCAGTATTTT. The rearrangement links TRBV2 to TRBJ2-3, with 9 bases aligning to TRBD2. V shed 3 bases and J 5 bases; nucleotides not matched to a gene: 6. This CDR3 spans 15 amino acids. In germline, CDR1 is SNHLY, CDR2 FYNNEI.

This chain uses TRBV10-3 with TRBJ2-7; 7 positions match TRBD1. The CDR3 sequence is 15 residues long. Germline CDR1 ENHRY, CDR2 SYGVKD. V trimming: 2 bases; J trimming: 6 bases; junction bases outside the gene matches: 10. In nucleotides, the CDR3 is TGTGCCATCAGTGAGGGGTCGACAGGGATGAGCGAGCAGTACTTC. It yields the protein CAISEGSTGMSEQYF.

This clonotype was recorded only once. This rearrangement joins TRBV7-2 to TRBJ2-1; 11 bases fit TRBD1. The CDR3 consists of 16 residues. Unmatched junction bases numbered 10, after V lost 5 bases and J lost 7 bases. Germline-derived CDR1 and CDR2 are SGHTA and FQGNSA. The CDR3 is CASSEVGTGGQNEQFF. The CDR3, as DNA: TGTGCCAGCAGCGAGGTCGGGACAGGGGGTCAGAATGAGCAGTTCTTC.

In nucleotides, the CDR3 is TGTGCCAGCAGTTACTCGTCGTACAGGGGGCACGAGCAGTACTTC. Protein product: CASSYSSYRGHEQYF. This sequence joins TRBV6-2 or TRBV6-3 and TRBJ2-7; 9 bases fit TRBD1. CDR3 length: 15 amino acids. CDR1 is MNHEY, CDR2 SVGEGT, per germline. V lost 0 bases and J lost 5; bases outside the gene matches: 5.

A few counts support this clonotype. The chain carries TRBV24-1 and TRBJ2-1, with a possible D match to TRBD2 (7 bases). Deletions cut 3 bases from V and 2 bases from J, with 16 bases between. The germline V gene encodes CDR1 KGHDR and CDR2 SFDVKD. CDR3 length: 17 residues. CDR3 sequence (DNA): TGTGCCACCAGTGATCCCAGGACTAGGACAGCCTACAATGAGCAGTTCTTC. Protein sequence: CATSDPRTRTAYNEQFF.

This chain connects TRBV21-1 to TRBJ1-5. TRBV21-1 is a listed pseudogene. This CDR3 comprises 20 residues. This chain's CDR3 is CASSLTEGQARDYSNQPQHF. CDR3 in DNA: TGTGCCAGCAGCCTGACTGAAGGGCAGGCAAGGGATTATAGCAATCAGCCCCAGCATTTT.

This clonotype was counted a few times. The V gene is TRBV13, the J gene TRBJ2-1; TRBD2 matches at 11 bases. This CDR3 region has 16 residues. CDR1 is PRHDT, CDR2 FYEKMQ, per germline (reference sequence). Losses at the gene ends were 5 bases for V and 2 bases for J; bases not matched to a gene: 5. CDR3 in DNA: TGTGCCAGCAGCAATAGCGGGAGGGGAGCCTACAATGAGCAGTTCTTC. Its protein is CASSNSGRGAYNEQFF.

The rearrangement joins TRBV5-1 to TRBJ2-1, with 7 bases that match TRBD2. CDR1 is SGHRS, CDR2 YFSETQ, per germline. This CDR3 has 16 residues. Trimming removed 1 base from V and 5 bases from J; junction bases left unmatched: 9. The CDR3 sequence is CASSLLGTKSNNEQFF. The CDR3 nucleotides read TGCGCCAGCAGCTTGTTAGGGACTAAGTCTAACAATGAGCAGTTCTTC. The full variable domain, its missing parts supplied by reference TRBV5-1 and TRBJ2-1, is KAGVTQTPRYLIKTRGQQVTLSCSPISGHRSVSWYQQTPGQGLQFLFEYFSETQRNKGNFPGRFSGRQFSNSRSEMNVSTLELGDSALYLCASSLLGTKSNNEQFFGPGTRLTVL.

This clonotype was picked up a small number of times. The J gene is TRBJ1-1, the V gene TRBV14; 7 bases line up with TRBD1. Germline V CDR1 and CDR2: SGHDN, FVKESK. There are 16 residues in the CDR3. V shed 1 base and J 0 bases; nucleotides not matched to a gene: 5. The CDR3, as DNA: TGTGCCAGCAGCCAAGTGACAGGGTTCATGAACACTGAAGCTTTCTTT. It specifies CASSQVTGFMNTEAFF. Filled out from reference TRBV14 and TRBJ1-1, the complete variable domain reads EAGVTQFPSHSVIEKGQTVTLRCDPISGHDNLYWYRRVMGKEIKFLLHFVKESKQDESGMPNNRFLAERTGGTYSTLKVQPAELEDSGVYFCASSQVTGFMNTEAFFGQGTRLTVV.

CDR3: CASSSPFGRNTEAFF. CDR3 DNA: TGTGCCAGCAGTTCCCCCTTTGGCCGGAACACTGAAGCTTTCTTT. This chain joins TRBV7-9 and TRBJ1-1; no definite D call. The CDR3 has 15 residues. The germline V gene has CDR1 SEHNR and CDR2 FQNEAQ (reference sequence). The germline V and J ends were trimmed by 6 bases and 1 base, with 15 bases remaining between them.

This rearrangement joins TRBV20-1 to TRBJ2-7; TRBD2 agrees at 8 bases. The CDR3 loop spans 13 amino acids. CDR1 and CDR2 from the germline V gene are DFQATT and SNEGSKA (reference sequence). Losses at the gene ends were 6 bases for V and 5 bases for J; bases not matched to a gene: 9. CDR3 sequence reads: CSAAAGGRDEQYF. CDR3 nucleotides: TGCAGTGCAGCCGCGGGGGGCCGGGACGAGCAGTACTTC.

The sample holds a few counts of this clonotype. This chain uses TRBV4-1 with TRBJ1-1; the D is unclear. Per the germline V gene, CDR1 is MGHRA and CDR2 is YSYEKL. V was cut by 1 base and J by 0 bases, with 3 bases left in between. CDR3 length: 13 residues. The CDR3 region is CASSQVMNTEAFF. In DNA, the CDR3 is TGCGCCAGCAGCCAAGTCATGAACACTGAAGCTTTCTTT.

Note on this clonotype: Mismatch with germline at one junction end may stem from a read error. This chain uses TRBV12-3 or TRBV12-4 with TRBJ2-7, with D possibly being TRBD1 (5 bases). This CDR3 region has 14 residues. The CDR3 spells CASSLTGGFYGAHF. DNA of the CDR3: TGTGCCAGCAGTTTAACGGGTGGGTTCTATGGGGCTCACTTC.

This chain connects TRBV5-1 to TRBJ1-4, with D maybe TRBD1 (5 bases). Germline V gene data show CDR1 as SGHRS and CDR2 as YFSETQ. Trimming removed 4 bases from V and 4 bases from J, with 14 bases in between. This CDR3 is 15 amino acids long. CDR3 in amino acids: CASSASGTHNEKLFF. The CDR3 DNA reads as TGCGCCAGCAGCGCATCCGGGACCCATAATGAAAAACTGTTTTTT.

In regard to this clonotype: At one end the junction does not follow the germline gene, possibly because of a read error. The chain is built from TRBV2 and TRBJ1-5, with D uncertain. Germline V lookup: CDR1 SNHLY, CDR2 FYNNEI. The CDR3 has 15 amino acids. CDR3 sequence: CASSELRTDNQPQHF. CDR3 bases: TGTGCCAGCAGTGAATTGAGAACAGACAATCAGCCCCAGCATTTC.

The chain carries TRBV12-3 or TRBV12-4 and TRBJ2-7; 7 bases align to TRBD1. V gave up 6 bases and J gave up 6 bases; unmatched junction bases: 8. The CDR3 length is 13 residues. The CDR3 spells CASSRDRAAEQYF. The CDR3, as DNA: TGTGCCAGCAGCCGAGACAGGGCCGCCGAGCAGTACTTC.

There are a few counts of this clonotype. This sequence joins TRBV10-1 and TRBJ2-7, with 8 bases that match TRBD1. The CDR3 is 15 amino acids. Germline-derived CDR1 and CDR2 are WNHNN and SYGVQD (reference sequence). V was pared by 6 bases and J by 2 bases, with 9 bases of the junction left unmatched. The CDR3 nucleotides are TGCGCCAGCAGCGAGGGGGACAGGAGTCCCTACGAGCAGTACTTC. Encoded protein: CASSEGDRSPYEQYF.

V and J are TRBV12-3 or TRBV12-4 and TRBJ2-1; the D is unclear. The CDR3 sequence is 15 residues long. Trimming removed 3 bases from V and 0 bases from J, with 9 bases in between. Here the CDR3 reads CASSLMVFSYNEQFF. CDR3 in DNA: TGTGCCAGCAGTTTGATGGTTTTCTCCTACAATGAGCAGTTCTTC.

This clonotype was seen more than once but under ten times. This chain uses TRBV5-5 with TRBJ2-5, with D hard to call. Germline loops: CDR1 SGHKS, CDR2 YYEKEE (reference sequence). This CDR3 contains 14 residues. Trimming left V 1 base short and J 1 base short, with 8 bases between. CDR3 sequence: CASSLFSAQETQYF. DNA for the CDR3: TGTGCCAGCAGCTTGTTTTCGGCCCAAGAGACCCAGTACTTC.

The CDR3 here is CATSDNSASSYNEQFF. The CDR3 DNA follows: TGTGCCACCAGTGATAACAGCGCAAGCTCCTACAATGAGCAGTTCTTC. This chain links TRBV24-1 with TRBJ2-1; D unclear. Trimming shortened V by 3 bases and J by 0 bases, and 11 bases separated the two germline ends. The CDR3 totals 16 residues. CDR1 is KGHDR and CDR2 is SFDVKD in the germline V gene.

This clonotype occurred a few times. In DNA, the CDR3 is TGTGCCAGCAGTTACAGGGGTAGAAGAGATGAGCAGTTCTTC. Translation: CASSYRGRRDEQFF. J is TRBJ2-1 and V is TRBV6-5, with a tentative D call TRBD1 (5 bases). Trimming shortened V by 2 bases and J by 8 bases, and 13 bases separated the two germline ends. This CDR3 is 14 amino acids long. The germline V gene encodes CDR1 MNHEY and CDR2 SVGAGI.

The chain recombines TRBV20-1 with TRBJ2-1, with D uncertain. Germline values: CDR1 DFQATT, CDR2 SNEGSKA (reference sequence). This CDR3 spans 14 amino acids. The V end lost 3 bases, the J end lost 4 bases, and 13 bases lay between the germline ends. The CDR3, as DNA: TGCAGTGCTAGCGCGGTCGAAGGGTACAATGAGCAGTTCTTC. It specifies CSASAVEGYNEQFF.

This clonotype occurred a few times. The chain is built from TRBV3-1 and TRBJ2-1; 14 bases are shared with TRBD2. Germline V gene data show CDR1 as LGHDT and CDR2 as YNNKEL (reference sequence). With 4 bases clipped from V and 7 bases from J, the junction kept 0 bases outside the gene matches. The CDR3 has 14 amino acids. The CDR3 loop reads CASSRTSGGNEQFF. The CDR3 DNA reads as TGTGCCAGCAGCCGGACTAGCGGGGGGAATGAGCAGTTCTTC.

This clonotype was observed a handful of times. The V gene is TRBV6-1, the J gene TRBJ2-5; D gene uncertain. This CDR3 has 13 residues. CDR1 MNHNS and CDR2 SASEGT come from the germline V gene. The ends were cut back, 2 bases at V and 7 bases at J, with 11 bases in the middle. The CDR3 bases are TGTGCCAGCAGTGAAAAACCCCCGAGGACCCAGTACTTC. Its protein is CASSEKPPRTQYF.

This clonotype has just a few counts. CDR3 loop: CASSRKVGASEQYF. The CDR3 region has the DNA TGTGCCAGCAGCCGAAAGGTAGGAGCGAGCGAGCAGTACTTC. This chain connects TRBV14 to TRBJ2-7; D unclear. The length of the CDR3 is 14 residues. The V end lost 4 bases, the J end lost 6 bases, and 16 bases lay between the germline ends. CDR1 and CDR2 (germline): SGHDN, FVKESK.